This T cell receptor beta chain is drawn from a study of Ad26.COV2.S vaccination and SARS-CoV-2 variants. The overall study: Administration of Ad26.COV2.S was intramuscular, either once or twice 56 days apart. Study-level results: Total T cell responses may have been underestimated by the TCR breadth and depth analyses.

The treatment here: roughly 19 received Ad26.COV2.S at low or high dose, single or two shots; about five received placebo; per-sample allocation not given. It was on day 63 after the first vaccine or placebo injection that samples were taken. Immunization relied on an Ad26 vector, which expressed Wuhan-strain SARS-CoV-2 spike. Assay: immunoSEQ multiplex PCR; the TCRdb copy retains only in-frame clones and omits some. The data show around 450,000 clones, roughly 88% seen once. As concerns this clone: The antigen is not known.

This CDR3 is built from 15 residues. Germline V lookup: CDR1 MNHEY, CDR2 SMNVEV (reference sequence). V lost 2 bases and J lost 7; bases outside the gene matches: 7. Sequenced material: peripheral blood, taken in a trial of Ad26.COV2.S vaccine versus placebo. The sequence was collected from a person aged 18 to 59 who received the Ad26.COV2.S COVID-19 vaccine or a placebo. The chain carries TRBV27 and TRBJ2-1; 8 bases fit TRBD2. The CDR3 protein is CASSLNREGWNEQFF. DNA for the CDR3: TGTGCCAGCAGTTTAAACCGGGAGGGGTGGAATGAGCAGTTCTTC.